What follows are 3 T cell receptor beta chains derived from one specimen sequenced in a study of tumor-infiltrating lymphocytes in primary liver carcinoma. Germline DNA was also extracted, and blood RNA derived from unsorted whole blood. With a constant-region primer, TCR beta cDNA was made from approximately 500 ng of total RNA. Slightly modified ARM-PCR served as the procedure for the TCR beta libraries. These libraries came from three rounds of nested multiplex PCR. Two initial PCR rounds of around 9 cycles each paired TRBV1-TRBV30 forward primers with a C-beta reverse primer. Each CDR3 protein gets one entry after TCRdb re-called the multiplex PCR reads with MiXCR. The profile shows 300,000 to 350,000 distinct CDR3 sequences, roughly 60% of them singletons. Sequenced sample: peripheral blood. Source of these receptors: a woman aged 25 to 45 with primary liver carcinoma and hepatitis B virus infection.

A few counts support this clonotype. This likely comes from a read error, as the CDR3 has no conserved phenylalanine or tryptophan at its end. This chain connects TRBV5-6 to TRBJ1-5, with D uncertain. V was trimmed by 1 base and J by 0 bases, leaving 5 bases between them. Germline V gene lookup returns CDR1 SGHDT and CDR2 YYEEEE. This CDR3 is 14 amino acids long. The CDR3 is CASSLSSSNQPQHL. DNA of the CDR3: TGTGCCAGCAGCTTGTCAAGTAGCAATCAGCCCCAGCATCTT.

This clonotype was counted ten times or more. J is TRBJ1-2 and V is TRBV7-9, with D tentatively TRBD1 (6 bases). In germline, CDR1 is SEHNR, CDR2 FQNEAQ (reference sequence). CDR3 length equals 16 residues. Trimming stripped 2 bases from V and 2 bases from J, with 15 bases between. CDR3 sequence reads: CASSLPTGTPNYGYTF. For the CDR3, the DNA is TGTGCCAGCAGCTTACCGACGGGGACACCCAACTATGGCTACACCTTC.

This clonotype has just one count. Mismatch with germline at one junction end may stem from a read error. The rearrangement links TRBV5-1 to TRBJ2-7, with 7 bases aligning to TRBD2. CDR3 size: 15 residues. The germline V gene has CDR1 SGHRS and CDR2 YFSETQ. CDR3 nucleotide sequence: TGCGCCAGCAGCTTCTCCGGCGGGAGCTCCTACGATCAGTACTTC. Translating it yields CASSFSGGSSYDQYF.